The entry that follows covers one T cell receptor (beta chain) sequence. Its target antigen remains unknown. Per-nucleotide qualities are absent, and no much larger clonotype sits a single base away. Library preparation was by PCR. These reads were obtained on an Illumina HiSeq 2500. Molecular barcoding was employed in the preparation of TCR libraries, with unique molecular identifiers being used to normalize TCRbeta repertoire quantification. The public reads were reanalyzed by TCRdb: fastp trimming at Q25, MiXCR alignment, in-frame beta chains only. Each CDR3 protein appears once, grouped with its most common genes and DNA. This sample holds over 550,000 distinct CDR3 sequences; about 11% were observed only once. The ten largest clonotypes hold approximately 4.1% of the sample. The sample originates from a study of T-cell reconstitution after alpha-beta-depleted transplantation in children (dated by TCRdb to between 2015 and 2016). With regard to the full study: Using TCR repertoire profiling, the study followed T-cell immune reconstitution in a quantitative way in children after TCRalphabeta/CD19-depleted allogeneic hematopoietic cell transplantation.

Including cysteine and phenylalanine, the CDR3 has 14 amino acids. The entry retains the CDR3 DNA only, 42 bases that are in frame from base 1. For this chain, trimming is 5 bases at the V end and 3 bases at the J end, and the number of junction bases without a gene match is 6. In the germline V gene (reference sequence), CDR1 corresponds to DFQATT and CDR2 to SNEGSKA. The receptor comes from a human donor who donated a stem cell graft to a child with acute myeloid leukemia. Sequenced here: PBMCs from the stem cell graft donor, sampled from the stem cell graft. This chain joins TRBV20-1 to TRBJ2-7; 11 central bases correspond to TRBD2. The sequenced DNA is TGCAGTGCTTTCGGACTAGCGGGTGGCTACGAGCAGTACTTC. This yields the protein CSAFGLAGGYEQYF.